Each of the 9 T cell receptor beta chains below was sequenced from the same sample in a study of T-cell memory formation after mild COVID-19. MiXCR, run by TCRdb on the 5' RACE reads, gives a single entry per CDR3 protein. Seen here are about 27,000 distinct CDR3 sequences, about 16% observed once, and the top ten hold roughly 1.5%. Source material: PBMCs or a T cell subset sorted from them (not recorded which). The receptors shown here come from an adult who had mild COVID-19 (a few samples of this study predate the infection). Cell type and time point are not known.

This clonotype was detected many times. V usage is TRBV7-2 and J usage is TRBJ2-1; D is possibly TRBD1 or TRBD2 (6 bases each). The CDR3 is made up of 15 amino acids. The germline gives CDR1 SGHTA, CDR2 FQGNSA. The germline V and J ends were trimmed by 0 bases and 4 bases, with 10 bases remaining between them. The CDR3: CASSLAGGPYNEQFF. CDR3 nucleotides: TGTGCCAGCAGCTTAGCGGGGGGCCCTTACAATGAGCAGTTCTTC.

This clonotype was counted ten times or more. The rearrangement links TRBV3-1 to TRBJ2-7; 7 positions match TRBD1. In germline, CDR1 is LGHDT, CDR2 YNNKEL (reference sequence). With 4 bases clipped from V and 4 bases from J, the junction kept 1 base outside the gene matches. This CDR3 has 12 residues. Here the CDR3 reads CASSPQGYEQYF. The CDR3 DNA follows: TGTGCCAGCAGCCCACAGGGGTACGAGCAGTACTTC.

This clonotype was seen a handful of times. V gene TRBV2 combines with J gene TRBJ1-6; D may be TRBD1 (5 bases). Trimming removed 7 bases at V and 7 bases at J, with 11 bases between. This CDR3 contains 13 residues. The V gene's germline CDR1 is SNHLY and CDR2 FYNNEI. In nucleotides, the CDR3 is TGTGCCAGCAATCGGGGGAAGAATTCACCCCTCCACTTT. Translated, it gives CASNRGKNSPLHF.

This clonotype was observed many times. This sequence joins TRBV7-2 and TRBJ2-5, with D unclear. CDR3 length equals 15 residues. From germline, CDR1 is SGHTA and CDR2 FQGNSA. Trimming pared 4 bases from V and 1 base from J, leaving 13 bases between. The CDR3 sequence is CASSSLGGPQETQYF. The CDR3 nucleotides are TGTGCCAGCAGCTCGCTCGGTGGGCCCCAAGAGACCCAGTACTTC. Supplemented by reference TRBV7-2 and TRBJ2-5, the full variable domain reads GAGVSQSPSNKVTEKGKDVELRCDPISGHTALYWYRQSLGQGLEFLIYFQGNSAPDKSGLPSDRFSAERTGGSVSTLTIQRTQQEDSAVYLCASSSLGGPQETQYFGPGTRLLVL.

This clonotype was detected many times. The rearrangement uses TRBV19 and TRBJ1-5, with 8 bases that match TRBD1. In germline, CDR1 is LNHDA, CDR2 SQIVND (reference sequence). CDR3 length: 15 residues. After removal of 4 bases from V and 2 bases from J, the junction contained 4 bases not matched to a gene. CDR3 in DNA: TGTGCCAGTAGTACAGGGGGCATCGGCAATCAGCCCCAGCATTTT. Amino acids: CASSTGGIGNQPQHF.

This clonotype showed up many times. V is TRBV29-1 and J is TRBJ2-5, with TRBD1 matching 8 bases. V lost 6 bases to trimming and J lost 4 bases; unmatched junction nucleotides: 10. This CDR3 region has 14 residues. Germline lookup yields CDR1 SQVTM and CDR2 ANQGSEA. CDR3 nucleotides: TGCAGCGTCCCCGGGACAGGCCAGGTAGAGACCCAGTACTTC. As protein: CSVPGTGQVETQYF.

Ten or more counts support this clonotype. The CDR3 spells CASSEPLREQYF. Here the CDR3 DNA reads TGTGCCAGCAGTGAACCCCTCAGGGAGCAGTACTTC. The chain is built from TRBV6-1 and TRBJ2-7; D ambiguous. This CDR3 has 12 amino acids. V lost 2 bases and J 7 bases, leaving 9 bases between the germline ends. Germline lookup yields CDR1 MNHNS and CDR2 SASEGT.

There are many counts of this clonotype. The gene calls are TRBV5-1 and TRBJ2-1, with 11 bases lining up with TRBD2. Per germline, CDR1 SGHRS and CDR2 YFSETQ. V was pared by 0 bases and J by 6 bases, with 5 bases of the junction left unmatched. The CDR3 extends over 16 amino acids. CDR3 loop: CASSLEASGGINEQFF. DNA for the CDR3: TGCGCCAGCAGCTTGGAGGCTAGCGGGGGGATCAATGAGCAGTTCTTC.

In its sample, this clonotype was seen many times. V usage is TRBV5-1 and J usage is TRBJ2-5; D is ambiguous. Germline V gives CDR1 SGHRS, CDR2 YFSETQ. Between the trimmed V and J ends, which lost 0 bases and 2 bases, there was a span of 17 bases. This CDR3 contains 17 residues. The CDR3 is CASSLGVLLAEQETQYF. The CDR3 DNA reads as TGCGCCAGCAGCTTGGGCGTGTTGTTAGCCGAACAAGAGACCCAGTACTTC.